This section outlines one T cell receptor (beta chain) sequence together with its context. This sample also contains other DNA sequences that code for the same CDR3. The sample originates from a study of blood T cell repertoires in COVID-19. Study-level background: Nucleic acid was either cDNA or gDNA, and it came from T cells, B-cell-depleted T cells, or PBMCs.

CDR3 length: 13 residues. Trimming shortened V by 4 bases and J by 2 bases, and 8 bases separated the two germline ends. The germline V gene has CDR1 LGHDT and CDR2 YNNKEL (reference sequence). In the source study's methods: Amplified reference gene primers provided the basis for estimating nucleated cell counts. This table comes from immunoSEQ multiplex PCR, and its TCRdb copy is limited to in-frame clones, with some not included. D and trimming were read from the DNA, whereas the V and J calls and clone size are those reported in that table. In the table there are about 210,000 clones, approximately 84% of which are singletons.

Sequenced: peripheral blood. The receptor was derived from a woman aged 45-65 years with active or convalescent COVID-19. The rearrangement joins TRBV3-1 (or the pseudogene TRBV3-2) to TRBJ1-2; a weak D match, TRBD1 (6 bases). Written as DNA, the CDR3 is TGTGCCAGCAGCCCCGGACAGAACTATGGCTACACCTTC. It encodes CASSPGQNYGYTF.